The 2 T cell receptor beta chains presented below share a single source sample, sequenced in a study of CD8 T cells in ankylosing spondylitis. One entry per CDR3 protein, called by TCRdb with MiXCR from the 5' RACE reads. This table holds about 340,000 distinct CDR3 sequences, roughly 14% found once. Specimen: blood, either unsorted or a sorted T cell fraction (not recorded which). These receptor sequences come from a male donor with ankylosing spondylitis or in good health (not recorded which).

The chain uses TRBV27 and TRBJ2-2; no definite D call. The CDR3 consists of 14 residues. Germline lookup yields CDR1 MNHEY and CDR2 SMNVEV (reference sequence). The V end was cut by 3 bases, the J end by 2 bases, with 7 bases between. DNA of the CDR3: TGTGCCAGCAGTTTTCTAGAAAACACCGGGGAGCTGTTTTTT. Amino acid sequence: CASSFLENTGELFF.

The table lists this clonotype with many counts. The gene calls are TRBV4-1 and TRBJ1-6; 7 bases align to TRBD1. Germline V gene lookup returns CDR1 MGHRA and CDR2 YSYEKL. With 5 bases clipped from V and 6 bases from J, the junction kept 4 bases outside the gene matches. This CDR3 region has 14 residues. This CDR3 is CASSEGQTNSPLHF. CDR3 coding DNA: TGCGCCAGCAGCGAGGGACAGACTAATTCACCCCTCCACTTT.